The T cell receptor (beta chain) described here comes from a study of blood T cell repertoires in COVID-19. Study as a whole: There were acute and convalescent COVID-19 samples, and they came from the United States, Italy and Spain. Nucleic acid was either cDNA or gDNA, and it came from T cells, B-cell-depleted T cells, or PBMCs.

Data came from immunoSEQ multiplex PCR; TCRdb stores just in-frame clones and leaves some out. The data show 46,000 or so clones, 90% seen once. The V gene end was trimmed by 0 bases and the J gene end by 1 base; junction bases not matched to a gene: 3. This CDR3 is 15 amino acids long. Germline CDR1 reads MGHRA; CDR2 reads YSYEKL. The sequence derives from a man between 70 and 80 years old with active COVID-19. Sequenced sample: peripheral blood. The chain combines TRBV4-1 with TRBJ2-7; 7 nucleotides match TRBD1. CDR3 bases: TGCGCCAGCAGCCAAGAAGACAGGGAGTCCTACGAGCAGTACTTC. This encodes CASSQEDRESYEQYF.